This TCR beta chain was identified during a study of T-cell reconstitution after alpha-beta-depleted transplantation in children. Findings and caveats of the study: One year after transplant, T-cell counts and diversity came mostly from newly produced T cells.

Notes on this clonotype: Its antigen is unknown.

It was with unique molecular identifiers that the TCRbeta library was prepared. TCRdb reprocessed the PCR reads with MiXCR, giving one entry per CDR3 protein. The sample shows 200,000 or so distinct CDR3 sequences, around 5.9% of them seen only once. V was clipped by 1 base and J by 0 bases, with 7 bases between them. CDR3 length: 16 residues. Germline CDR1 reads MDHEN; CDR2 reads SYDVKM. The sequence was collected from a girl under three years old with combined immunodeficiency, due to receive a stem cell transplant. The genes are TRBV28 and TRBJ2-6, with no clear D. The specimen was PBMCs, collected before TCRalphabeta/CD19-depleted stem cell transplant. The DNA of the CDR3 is TGTGCCAGCAGTTTATCCATAAGCTCTGGGGCCAACGTCCTGACTTTC. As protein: CASSLSISSGANVLTF. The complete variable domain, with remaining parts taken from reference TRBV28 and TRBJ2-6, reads DVKVTQSSRYLVKRTGEKVFLECVQDMDHENMFWYRQDPGLGLRLIYFSYDVKMKEKGDIPEGYSVSREKKERFSLILESASTNQTSMYLCASSLSISSGANVLTFGAGSRLTVL.